Below, 15 T cell receptor beta chains from the same sample are listed, as sequenced in a study of T cell responses to AZD1222 COVID-19 vaccine. Measured with immunoSEQ multiplex PCR; TCRdb has only the in-frame clones, and not every one. The sample yields some 180,000 clones, about nine tenths seen once. This sample comprised peripheral blood, obtained on day 0 of AZD1222 vaccination. These TCRs come from an adult in good health.

The chain carries TRBV20-1 and TRBJ1-2, with unresolved D. Trimming pared 7 bases from V and 6 bases from J, leaving 12 bases between. There are 11 residues in the CDR3. Germline CDR1 is DFQATT and CDR2 is SNEGSKA (reference sequence). CDR3 nucleotide sequence: TGCAGTGTTAGGACTGCGGATGGCTACACCTTC. Translating it yields CSVRTADGYTF.

V usage is TRBV6-5 and J usage is TRBJ1-6; 8 bases are shared with TRBD1. The J segment lost 7 bases and the V segment lost 4 bases, leaving 6 bases of the junction unmatched. Germline lookup yields CDR1 MNHEY and CDR2 SVGAGI. This CDR3 is 15 amino acids long. The CDR3 here is CASSFQGARNSPLHF. CDR3 in DNA: TGTGCCAGCAGTTTCCAGGGGGCGCGAAATTCACCCCTCCACTTT.

The gene calls are TRBV24-1 and TRBJ2-5, with 8 bases identical to TRBD1. The CDR3 spans 15 residues. V shed 5 bases and J 1 base; nucleotides not matched to a gene: 5. In germline, CDR1 is KGHDR, CDR2 SFDVKD. Written as DNA, the CDR3 is TGTGCCACCAGTGCATCCGGGACAGGCCAAGAGACCCAGTACTTC. This encodes CATSASGTGQETQYF.

The genes are TRBV7-9 and TRBJ2-4; TRBD1 or TRBD2 may be the D gene (6 bases each). The CDR3 spans 15 residues. Deletions cut 2 bases from V and 8 bases from J, with 16 bases between. From germline, CDR1 is SEHNR and CDR2 FQNEAQ (reference sequence). Here the CDR3 DNA reads TGTGCCAGCAGCTTAAAGGTGGGGGGCAGGGACATTCAGTACTTC. Protein sequence: CASSLKVGGRDIQYF.

J is TRBJ2-7 and V is TRBV5-1; the match to TRBD1 covers 7 bases. The V gene's germline CDR1 is SGHRS and CDR2 YFSETQ. CDR3 length: 15 residues. V was pared by 4 bases and J by 0 bases, with 7 bases of the junction left unmatched. CDR3 sequence reads: CASSPLGQDSYEQYF. In DNA form, the CDR3 reads TGCGCCAGCAGCCCCCTAGGACAGGACTCCTACGAGCAGTACTTC.

V gene TRBV29-1 combines with J gene TRBJ1-2; tentatively, D is TRBD1 (5 bases). The V and J ends lost 3 bases and 8 bases respectively, with 13 bases between them. CDR3 size: 12 residues. Per the germline V gene, CDR1 is SQVTM and CDR2 is ANQGSEA. In DNA, the CDR3 is TGCAGCGTTGACTGGGGGAGGCGGGGCTACACCTTC. Its protein product is CSVDWGRRGYTF.

This chain connects TRBV5-1 to TRBJ2-3; D may be TRBD1 or TRBD2 (5 bases each). The CDR3 has 13 residues. V lost 3 bases to trimming and J lost 4 bases, with 9 bases between them. Germline CDR1 SGHRS, CDR2 YFSETQ. In nucleotides, the CDR3 is TGCGCCAGCAGCTGGATGGGGGCAGATACGCAGTATTTT. Protein product: CASSWMGADTQYF.

The chain uses TRBV27 and TRBJ2-1; TRBD2 aligns across 10 bases. Germline V lookup: CDR1 MNHEY, CDR2 SMNVEV (reference sequence). This CDR3 contains 16 residues. The ends lost 5 bases at V and 4 bases at J; junction bases unmatched: 8. The CDR3 bases are TGTGCCAGCAGTCCTTTTAGCGGGGGGCCGTACAATGAGCAGTTCTTC. As protein: CASSPFSGGPYNEQFF.

The J gene is TRBJ2-3, the V gene TRBV18, with 12 bases that match TRBD2. Germline lookup yields CDR1 KGHSH and CDR2 LQKENI. The CDR3 runs 19 residues. V dropped 3 bases and J dropped 4; count of bases not matched to a gene: 14. The CDR3 nucleotides are TGTGCCAGCTCACCGTTCAACCTAGCGGGAGGGCCTAGGTCAGATACGCAGTATTTT. This translates into CASSPFNLAGGPRSDTQYF.

The rearrangement uses TRBV4-3 and TRBJ2-3; TRBD2 aligns across 10 bases. The CDR3 runs 19 residues. The germline V gene encodes CDR1 LGHNA and CDR2 YSLEER. V trimming: 0 bases; J trimming: 3 bases; junction bases outside the gene matches: 12. The CDR3, as DNA: TGCGCCAGCAGCCAAGATGGTACTGAGCGGGGGGGCTTAACAGATACGCAGTATTTT. Translated: CASSQDGTERGGLTDTQYF.

The chain recombines TRBV9 with TRBJ1-2; D is unclear. V lost 0 bases, J lost 8 bases, and 11 bases lay in between. CDR1 and CDR2 from the germline V gene are SGDLS and YYNGEE. The CDR3 is 13 residues long. DNA for the CDR3: TGTGCCAGCAGCGTAGACGCCGGCGGGGGCTACACCTTC. Its protein is CASSVDAGGGYTF.

This sequence joins TRBV27 and TRBJ1-5; D possibly corresponds to TRBD1 (6 bases). V was shortened by 5 bases and J by 0 bases, with 17 bases between the two germline ends. Germline CDR1 MNHEY, CDR2 SMNVEV (reference sequence). This CDR3 has 17 residues. The CDR3 bases are TGTGCCAGCAGTCTTACCCCGGGACATTATAGCAATCAGCCCCAGCATTTT. It yields the protein CASSLTPGHYSNQPQHF.

The chain combines TRBV12-3 or TRBV12-4 with TRBJ2-2; D is uncertain. The ends were cut back, 3 bases at V and 1 base at J, with 3 bases in the middle. The CDR3 runs 13 residues. The CDR3, as DNA: TGTGCCAGCAGTTTTATGAACACCGGGGAGCTGTTTTTT. Its protein product is CASSFMNTGELFF.

Only one count was recorded for this clone. The chain is built from TRBV5-1 and TRBJ2-2, with a weak D call TRBD1 (5 bases). Germline-derived CDR1 and CDR2 are SGHRS and YFSETQ. The CDR3 has 16 residues. V lost 2 bases and J 2 bases, leaving 13 bases between the germline ends. The CDR3 protein is CASSFEPTVNTGELFF. CDR3 nucleotide sequence: TGCGCCAGCAGCTTCGAACCGACAGTTAACACCGGGGAGCTGTTTTTT.

This clone has only one observation. V usage is TRBV7-2 and J usage is TRBJ1-3; the D is unclear. The V gene's germline CDR1 is SGHTA and CDR2 FQGNSA. V lost 2 bases to trimming and J lost 0 bases, with 5 bases between them. CDR3 size: 14 residues. The CDR3 is CASSLHASGNTIYF. The CDR3 coding sequence is TGTGCCAGCAGCTTACATGCCTCTGGAAACACCATATATTTT. Based on the CDR3 plus reference TRBV7-2 and TRBJ1-3, the full variable domain is GAGVSQSPSNKVTEKGKDVELRCDPISGHTALYWYRQSLGQGLEFLIYFQGNSAPDKSGLPSDRFSAERTGGSVSTLTIQRTQQEDSAVYLCASSLHASGNTIYFGEGSWLTVV.